Listed here are 32 T cell receptor beta chains from one sample, sequenced in a study of post-analysis software for immune sequencing data. Their cognate antigens are unknown. Included in the TCR beta cDNA libraries were unique molecular identifiers. TCRdb processed the PCR reads anew with MiXCR; each CDR3 protein has one entry. Here the sample spans about 800,000 distinct CDR3 sequences, 25% to 30% being singletons. Points from the study as a whole: Controls showed lower frequencies than patients for 4 or 5 TRBV segments, and TRBV5-6, TRBV5-1 and TRBV20-1 were among these.

The specimen sequenced was blood. The receptors were gathered from a girl between 5 and 17 years old with multiple sclerosis.

CDR3 nucleotides: TGTGCCAGCAGTCCCCTGACAGGGTATGGAACTGAAGCTTTCTTT. Encoded protein: CASSPLTGYGTEAFF. The chain has TRBV6-6 and TRBJ1-1; 7 bases align to TRBD1. The CDR3 is 15 residues long. Germline-derived CDR1 and CDR2 are MNHNY and SVGAGI (reference sequence). The junction had 11 bases not matched to a gene; V was cut back by 5 bases and J by 5 bases.

The J gene is TRBJ1-5, the V gene TRBV20-1; no clear D. CDR3 length: 14 amino acids. Trimming stripped 6 bases from V and 5 bases from J, with 17 bases between. Germline CDR1 and CDR2: DFQATT and SNEGSKA (reference sequence). CDR3 nucleotide sequence: TGCAGTGCCAACGCGAACGGGGTCGATCAGCCCCAGCATTTT. Protein sequence: CSANANGVDQPQHF.

This clonotype was counted a few times. The J gene is TRBJ1-6, the V gene TRBV7-9; D is unresolved. V lost 6 bases to trimming and J lost 7 bases, with 13 bases between them. CDR3 length equals 14 residues. Germline assignment: CDR1 SEHNR and CDR2 FQNEAQ (reference sequence). CDR3 amino acids: CASRGAFTNSPLHF. In DNA form, the CDR3 reads TGTGCCAGCAGAGGCGCTTTTACCAATTCACCCCTCCACTTT.

The chain employs TRBV4-3 and TRBJ2-7; no clear D gene. V lost 0 bases, J lost 8 bases, and 17 bases lay in between. The CDR3 sequence is 15 residues long. Germline V lookup: CDR1 LGHNA, CDR2 YSLEER. The CDR3 region is CASSQDLRAPSQQYF. CDR3 in DNA: TGCGCCAGCAGCCAAGACCTCCGGGCCCCCTCCCAGCAGTACTTC.

The table lists this clonotype with many counts. The V and J genes are TRBV5-8 and TRBJ2-3; 10 positions match TRBD2. This CDR3 spans 14 amino acids. The V segment lost 1 base and the J segment 12 bases; nucleotides outside the gene matches: 8. CDR1 is SGHTS and CDR2 is YDEGEE in the germline V gene. The CDR3 here is CASSLRLAGAAQYF. DNA of the CDR3: TGTGCCAGCAGCTTGAGGCTAGCGGGAGCAGCACAGTATTTT.

The chain couples TRBV12-3 or TRBV12-4 to TRBJ1-2, with D tentatively TRBD1 (5 bases). The CDR3 consists of 15 residues. With 6 bases removed from V and 8 bases from J, the gap between germline ends came to 22 bases. The CDR3 is CASSLRGRSMDGYTF. Here the CDR3 DNA reads TGTGCCAGCAGCCTGCGGGGCCGAAGTATGGACGGCTACACCTTC.

This clonotype was seen only a few times. The rearrangement links TRBV10-1 to TRBJ2-3; D gene unclear. V shed 0 bases and J shed 5 bases, with 12 bases lying between them. There are 15 residues in the CDR3. CDR1 is WNHNN, CDR2 SYGVQD, per germline (reference sequence). The DNA of the CDR3 is TGCGCCAGCAGTGAGTCGTGGTTTTCGGGAGATACGCAGTATTTT. As protein: CASSESWFSGDTQYF.

CDR3 in amino acids: CSARAWDTPEVTEAFF. CDR3 in DNA: TGCAGTGCTAGAGCGTGGGACACCCCTGAGGTCACTGAAGCTTTCTTT. V and J are TRBV20-1 and TRBJ1-1; weak D call: TRBD1 (6 bases). CDR1 DFQATT and CDR2 SNEGSKA come from the germline V gene (reference sequence). Trimming took 1 base from V and 4 from J, leaving 19 bases between them. CDR3 length: 16 amino acids.

This clonotype was picked up many times. This sequence joins TRBV29-1 and TRBJ2-1; either TRBD1 or TRBD2 may fit D (7 bases each). Between the trimmed V and J ends, which lost 4 bases and 2 bases, there was a span of 12 bases. Germline V gene data show CDR1 as SQVTM and CDR2 as ANQGSEA. This CDR3 is built from 14 residues. Here the CDR3 DNA reads TGCAGCGTTGGAGCGGGGACAGCCTACAATGAGCAGTTCTTC. It specifies CSVGAGTAYNEQFF.

The chain has TRBV29-1 and TRBJ2-3; D gene ambiguous. This CDR3 spans 13 amino acids. The germline V gene has CDR1 SQVTM and CDR2 ANQGSEA. V gave up 7 bases and J gave up 1 base, with 12 bases separating them. CDR3 sequence reads: CSARGLGTDTQYF. The DNA for the CDR3 is TGCAGCGCACGAGGTTTGGGCACAGATACGCAGTATTTT.

A remark on this clonotype: The junction and the germline gene differ at one end; a read error may be behind it. V gene TRBV7-9 combines with J gene TRBJ2-1; TRBD2 agrees at 15 bases. Germline CDR1 reads SEHNR; CDR2 reads FQNEAQ (reference sequence). The CDR3 extends over 18 amino acids. The CDR3 reads CASSGLAGGTPSHNEQFF. CDR3 DNA: TGTGCCAGCAGCGGACTAGCGGGGGGGACCCCCTCCCACAATGAGCAGTTCTTC. The full variable domain, with the rest looked up from reference TRBV7-9 and TRBJ2-1, is DTGVSQNPRHKITKRGQNVTFRCDPISEHNRLYWYRQTLGQGPEFLTYFQNEAQLEKSRLLSDRFSAERPKGSFSTLEIQRTEQGDSAMYLCASSGLAGGTPSHNEQFFGPGTRLTVL.

This clonotype was seen more than once but under ten times. The chain combines TRBV29-1 with TRBJ1-1; D unclear. The ends were cut back, 7 bases at V and 4 bases at J, with 7 bases in the middle. Per the germline V gene, CDR1 is SQVTM and CDR2 is ANQGSEA. The CDR3 consists of 10 residues. The CDR3 bases are TGCAGCGCTCTCCTCACTGAAGCTTTCTTT. Translating gives CSALLTEAFF. Using reference TRBV29-1 and TRBJ1-1 for the parts outside the CDR3, the full variable domain is SAVISQKPSRDICQRGTSLTIQCQVDSQVTMMFWYRQQPGQSLTLIATANQGSEATYESGFVIDKFPISRPNLTFSTLTVSNMSPEDSSIYLCSALLTEAFFGQGTRLTVV.

This clonotype was seen a handful of times. The gene calls are TRBV27 and TRBJ2-1, with TRBD2 matching over 10 bases. J was trimmed by 4 bases and V by 2 bases; bases with no gene match: 5. The germline CDR1 and CDR2 sequences are MNHEY and SMNVEV (reference sequence). This CDR3 is built from 16 residues. The CDR3 loop is CASSLLGTSAYNEQFF. DNA for the CDR3: TGTGCCAGCAGTTTACTTGGGACTAGCGCGTACAATGAGCAGTTCTTC.

The rearrangement uses TRBV9 and TRBJ2-7, with D perhaps TRBD1 (6 bases). CDR1 SGDLS and CDR2 YYNGEE come from the germline V gene. V lost 4 bases and J lost 7, with 21 bases in between. The CDR3 runs 15 residues. The CDR3 sequence is CASSRDGTRVEEQYF. CDR3 sequence (DNA): TGTGCCAGCAGCAGAGACGGGACACGGGTTGAGGAGCAGTACTTC.

This clonotype was seen a handful of times. This sequence joins TRBV10-3 and TRBJ2-7, with TRBD2 matching over 13 bases. The V gene end was trimmed by 9 bases and the J gene end by 5 bases; junction bases not matched to a gene: 10. From germline, CDR1 is ENHRY and CDR2 SYGVKD. CDR3 length equals 15 residues. CDR3 coding DNA: TGTGCCATTAGAGTAGGGACTAGCGGGATCGACGAGCAGTACTTC. This sequence encodes CAIRVGTSGIDEQYF.

This chain connects TRBV5-1 to TRBJ2-1, with TRBD1 as a possible D gene (8 bases). The CDR3 loop spans 13 amino acids. Germline V CDR1 and CDR2: SGHRS, YFSETQ. V was clipped by 7 bases and J by 6 bases, with 14 bases between them. The CDR3 DNA reads TGCGCCAGCGGACAGGGAGGGTTCAATGAGCAGTTCTTC. It encodes CASGQGGFNEQFF.

This rearrangement joins TRBV10-3 to TRBJ2-3; D is ambiguous. Per germline, CDR1 ENHRY and CDR2 SYGVKD. V dropped 6 bases and J dropped 0 bases, with 13 bases sitting between them. The CDR3 runs 15 residues. CDR3 bases: TGTGCCATCAGGCCAGGCGGCCCGAGCACAGATACGCAGTATTTT. Protein: CAIRPGGPSTDTQYF.

The DNA for the CDR3 is TGCGCCAGCAGCTTTCGCCAGGGCCCCGATACGCAGTATTTT. It translates to CASSFRQGPDTQYF. The chain links TRBV5-1 to TRBJ2-3; D is perhaps TRBD1 (5 bases). CDR3 length equals 14 residues. Germline V gene lookup returns CDR1 SGHRS and CDR2 YFSETQ. Trimming left V 2 bases short and J 6 bases short, with 13 bases between.

V gene TRBV6-5 combines with J gene TRBJ2-2; possibly TRBD1 or TRBD2 for D (5 bases each). The V and J ends lost 7 bases and 4 bases respectively, with 16 bases between them. Germline V gives CDR1 MNHEY, CDR2 SVGAGI. There are 15 residues in the CDR3. CDR3 protein: CASTSLGVGTGELFF. CDR3 bases: TGTGCCAGCACCTCTCTGGGGGTCGGCACCGGGGAGCTGTTTTTT.

Many counts were recorded for this clonotype. The junction shows a germline mismatch at one end, possibly a read error. This sequence joins TRBV28 and TRBJ1-2; tentative D call: TRBD1 (6 bases). This CDR3 is 14 amino acids long. Germline CDR1 and CDR2: MDHEN and SYDVKM. The CDR3 loop is CASSLGGANYGYTF. CDR3 nucleotides: TGCGCCAGCAGCCTGGGGGGCGCTAACTATGGCTACACCTTC.

This chain uses TRBV20-1 with TRBJ2-3; TRBD2 might be the D (6 bases). V was shortened by 8 bases and J by 0 bases, with 18 bases between the two germline ends. The length of the CDR3 is 15 residues. Per the germline V gene, CDR1 is DFQATT and CDR2 is SNEGSKA (reference sequence). CDR3 residues: CSPGTGGRSTDTQYF. The CDR3 DNA sequence: TGCAGTCCCGGGACTGGCGGCCGTAGCACAGATACGCAGTATTTT.

The chain uses TRBV27 and TRBJ2-3, with D unclear. The ends were cut back, 5 bases at V and 7 bases at J, with 10 bases in the middle. CDR1 is MNHEY, CDR2 SMNVEV, per germline (reference sequence). This CDR3 region has 12 residues. This chain's CDR3 is CASSLLGYTQYF. The CDR3 nucleotides are TGTGCCAGCAGTCTCCTTGGGTATACGCAGTATTTT.

The V gene is TRBV7-2, the J gene TRBJ2-7; D is perhaps TRBD1 (5 bases). From germline, CDR1 is SGHTA and CDR2 FQGNSA. The V end lost 5 bases, the J end lost 4 bases, and 12 bases lay between the germline ends. This CDR3 contains 13 residues. The CDR3 nucleotides are TGTGCCAGCAGCCCTTACCAGGGTTACGAGCAGTACTTC. Translation gives CASSPYQGYEQYF.

The CDR3 DNA reads TGTGCCAGCAGCGTAGGAGCGGGAGACTACAATGAGCAGTTCTTC. Protein product: CASSVGAGDYNEQFF. The chain combines TRBV9 with TRBJ2-1; 8 bases are a match to TRBD2. This CDR3 contains 15 residues. V was clipped by 0 bases and J by 3 bases; unmatched bases: 2. Germline V gene sequence: CDR1 SGDLS, CDR2 YYNGEE. The whole variable domain, remainder taken from reference TRBV9 and TRBJ2-1, is DSGVTQTPKHLITATGQRVTLRCSPRSGDLSVYWYQQSLDQGLQFLIQYYNGEERAKGNILERFSAQQFPDLHSELNLSSLELGDSALYFCASSVGAGDYNEQFFGPGTRLTVL.

The rearrangement links TRBV20-1 to TRBJ2-1, with 10 positions matching TRBD2. The germline gives CDR1 DFQATT, CDR2 SNEGSKA (reference sequence). The J segment lost 7 bases and the V segment lost 6 bases, leaving 9 bases of the junction unmatched. CDR3 size: 14 residues. CDR3 sequence: CSATPAGGRNEQFF. CDR3 DNA sequence: TGCAGTGCCACACCAGCGGGGGGGAGAAATGAGCAGTTCTTC.

V and J are TRBV29-1 and TRBJ2-5; D gene uncertain. V was clipped by 3 bases and J by 1 base, with 9 bases between them. In germline, CDR1 is SQVTM, CDR2 ANQGSEA. The CDR3 contains 13 residues. The CDR3 is CSVDVTFQETQYF. The DNA for the CDR3 is TGCAGCGTTGACGTAACCTTCCAAGAGACCCAGTACTTC.

This chain joins TRBV6-6 and TRBJ2-3; a weak D match, TRBD2 (5 bases). This CDR3 contains 17 residues. Germline loops: CDR1 MNHNY, CDR2 SVGAGI (reference sequence). Trimming pared 0 bases from V and 2 bases from J, leaving 15 bases between. In DNA form, the CDR3 reads TGTGCCAGCAGTTACTCGAATCCCCGGGGATACACAGATACGCAGTATTTT. As protein: CASSYSNPRGYTDTQYF.

V is TRBV6-1 and J is TRBJ2-5; D might be TRBD2 (5 bases). Germline values: CDR1 MNHNS, CDR2 SASEGT. The CDR3 covers 15 residues. Trimming cost V 6 bases and J 11 bases, with 25 bases left between them. The CDR3 DNA is TGTGCCAGCAGCCTCCCGGGGTTCTCCTACAATGAGCAGTACTTC. Protein sequence: CASSLPGFSYNEQYF.

This clonotype was detected many times. V is TRBV4-1 and J is TRBJ2-7; D unresolved. CDR3 length equals 13 residues. Germline CDR1 is MGHRA and CDR2 is YSYEKL. V lost 4 bases to trimming and J lost 3 bases, with 10 bases between them. CDR3 nucleotides: TGCGCCAGCAGCCTAGAACAGTTCTACGAGCAGTACTTC. This encodes CASSLEQFYEQYF.

This clonotype showed up just a few times. The CDR3 loop reads CASSVDPSGGVQETQFF. The CDR3, as DNA: TGTGCCAGCAGCGTAGATCCTAGCGGGGGCGTGCAAGAGACCCAGTTCTTC. This rearrangement joins TRBV9 to TRBJ2-5; 10 bases agree with TRBD2. The closer fit of TRBJ2-1 to the DNA end suggests the J call may be wrong. Germline-derived CDR1 and CDR2 are SGDLS and YYNGEE. The CDR3 is made up of 17 amino acids.

This clonotype occurred a few times. The chain joins TRBV7-2 to TRBJ2-6; the D is unclear. Germline-derived CDR1 and CDR2 are SGHTA and FQGNSA. With 3 bases removed from V and 0 bases from J, the gap between germline ends came to 6 bases. The CDR3 spans 15 residues. CDR3: CASSFQISGANVLTF. For the CDR3, the DNA is TGTGCCAGCAGCTTTCAAATCTCTGGGGCCAACGTCCTGACTTTC.

This rearrangement joins TRBV10-3 to TRBJ2-1, with 14 bases lining up with TRBD2. This CDR3 region has 15 residues. After removal of 6 bases from V and 7 bases from J, the junction contained 5 bases not matched to a gene. CDR1 and CDR2 from the germline V gene are ENHRY and SYGVKD. In nucleotides, the CDR3 is TGTGCCATCAGCGAGGGACTAGCGGGAGTTAATGAGCAGTTCTTC. Encoded protein: CAISEGLAGVNEQFF.